The T cell receptor beta chain under discussion was sequenced for a study of blood T cell repertoires in COVID-19. Study at large: Italy, Spain and the United States were the sources of the convalescent and acute COVID-19 samples. T cells, B-cell-depleted T cells, or PBMCs supplied cDNA or gDNA.

Authors' analysis steps: The assay estimated nucleated cells by amplifying reference gene primers. Data came from immunoSEQ multiplex PCR; TCRdb stores just in-frame clones and leaves some out. V and J calls and clone size are given by that table; D and trimming were obtained from the DNA. The table records about 96,000 clones, around 90% of them present only once. It was during active infection that Seattle patients were enrolled and then longitudinally followed. CDR3 length equals 14 residues. Per the germline V gene, CDR1 is LNHDA and CDR2 is SQIVND (reference sequence). J lost 4 bases, V lost 7 bases, and 9 bases had no gene match.

The chain combines TRBV19 with TRBJ1-1, with 7 bases aligning to TRBD1. This clonotype originated in a human donor with COVID-19, enrolled during active disease. The donor label of this sample is uncertain. Sequenced material: peripheral blood. The CDR3 reads CASTLKTGTTEAFF. DNA for the CDR3: TGTGCCAGTACCTTGAAGACAGGGACCACTGAAGCTTTCTTT.